Following are 18 T cell receptor beta chains from one sample sequenced in a study of monozygotic twins with inflammatory bowel disease. TCRdb processed the 5' RACE reads again and assigns one entry to each CDR3 protein, with no DNA. This table lists more than 350,000 distinct CDR3 sequences. Sequenced: blood. The receptors shown here come from a human donor with ulcerative colitis or Crohn's disease, or a healthy co-twin of an affected twin (not recorded which).

The genes are TRBV7-9 and TRBJ1-2. The CDR3 is 12 residues long. The germline V gene encodes CDR1 SEHNR and CDR2 FQNEAQ (reference sequence). CDR3 in amino acids: CASSLISYGYTF.

CDR3: CASSIWQNTEAFF. This chain links TRBV19 with TRBJ1-1. The CDR3 contains 13 residues. Germline CDR1 LNHDA, CDR2 SQIVND (reference sequence).

This chain joins TRBV25-1 and TRBJ1-2. From germline, CDR1 is MGHDK and CDR2 SYGVNS. This CDR3 has 11 residues. This CDR3 reads CASNGSYGYTF.

The chain links TRBV12-3 or TRBV12-4 to TRBJ2-7. The CDR3 contains 15 residues. The CDR3 sequence is CASSIRQGGSYEQYF.

The chain employs TRBV12-3 or TRBV12-4 and TRBJ1-6; checking the TCRdb D call of TRBD1 is not possible without DNA. This CDR3 is built from 16 residues. This CDR3 reads CASSTRPGGHNSPLHF.

The chain uses TRBV18 and TRBJ1-1; with no DNA, the TCRdb D assignment of TRBD1 cannot be verified. CDR3 length equals 14 residues. Germline CDR1 is KGHSH and CDR2 is LQKENI. The chain's CDR3 is CASSPWDGNTEAFF.

The chain has TRBV2 and TRBJ1-3. This CDR3 is 17 amino acids long. Germline V CDR1 and CDR2: SNHLY, FYNNEI. CDR3 sequence reads: CASSEWEGRLGGNTIYF.

The chain links TRBV12-3 or TRBV12-4 to TRBJ2-1; TCRdb proposes TRBD1, but this gene call is untestable without DNA. The CDR3 length is 14 residues. The chain's CDR3 is CASSSLGAYNEQFF.

This chain uses TRBV2 with TRBJ2-7; TCRdb picks TRBD1, but there is no DNA to check that call. Germline CDR1 is SNHLY and CDR2 is FYNNEI. The CDR3 length is 13 residues. The CDR3 loop is CASVQAPGYEQYF.

This chain uses TRBV25-1 with TRBJ2-7; TCRdb reports TRBD1, a call that lacks DNA to check it against. This CDR3 has 15 residues. Germline V gene lookup returns CDR1 MGHDK and CDR2 SYGVNS. CDR3: CASSESPGASYEQYF.

The chain carries TRBV15 and TRBJ1-1; TCRdb names TRBD1, which stays unverified in the absence of DNA. The germline V gene has CDR1 LNHNV and CDR2 YYDKDF (reference sequence). The CDR3 loop spans 15 amino acids. CDR3 sequence reads: CATSPRQGMNTEAFF.

The chain has TRBV12-3 or TRBV12-4 and TRBJ2-2. The CDR3 sequence is 11 residues long. The CDR3 sequence: CASKFTGELFF.

J is TRBJ2-7 and V is TRBV20-1. There are 14 residues in the CDR3. Germline V CDR1 and CDR2: DFQATT, SNEGSKA (reference sequence). This CDR3 reads CSATLGPLPEEQYF.

The chain has TRBV7-9 and TRBJ2-7; without DNA, the TCRdb call of TRBD2 cannot be checked. The CDR3 sequence is 11 residues long. The germline V gene has CDR1 SEHNR and CDR2 FQNEAQ (reference sequence). CDR3 loop: CASSRLAEQYF.

This chain uses TRBV12-3 or TRBV12-4 with TRBJ2-5. This CDR3 region has 12 residues. CDR3 amino acids: CASSNWVGTQYF.

The rearrangement uses TRBV30 and TRBJ2-1; TCRdb lists TRBD2, though no DNA is available to test this call. In germline, CDR1 is GTSNPN, CDR2 SVGIG (reference sequence). The CDR3 is 13 amino acids. Here the CDR3 reads CAWTRGWINEQFF.

This chain joins TRBV10-3 and TRBJ1-5. Germline V gene sequence: CDR1 ENHRY, CDR2 SYGVKD. The CDR3 contains 17 residues. CDR3 region: CAISESHHGTSNQPQHF.

The CDR3 spells CASSSGANQPQHF. The chain links TRBV7-2 to TRBJ1-5; there is no DNA to check the TCRdb D call of TRBD1. This CDR3 is built from 13 residues. Germline-derived CDR1 and CDR2 are SGHTA and FQGNSA.